The rows below give T cell receptor beta chains drawn from one sample of a study of T cell repertoires in cytomegalovirus infection. These receptors have no known antigen. MiXCR, applied by TCRdb to the reads, yields one record per CDR3 protein. In the table there are roughly 990,000 distinct CDR3 sequences, 30% to 40% of which are singletons. This specimen consisted of cultured CD8+ T cells from PBMCs, obtained from culture after CMV antigen stimulation. The receptors were gathered from a human donor in good health (CMV status not recorded). Some clones in this sample may be carry-over from other donors' samples. Each CDR3 is given with its conserved first and last residue. D genes are given only for firm matches. Some rows mark clone size as missing; the rest say once, few, many or name a class of expanded clone.

D,J,V,size,length,CDR3,DNA
TRBD1,TRBJ2-5,TRBV20-1,NA,15,CSARGGDRGQETQYF,TGCAGTGCTAGAGGGGGGGACAGGGGACAAGAGACCCAGTACTTC
NA,TRBJ1-4,TRBV7-2,few,15,CASSLDGPVNEKLFF,TGTGCCAGCAGCTTAGATGGGCCGGTTAATGAAAAACTGTTTTTT
NA,TRBJ2-7,TRBV7-6,few,14,CASSLNGGIVEQYF,TGTGCCAGCAGCTTAAATGGGGGTATAGTCGAGCAGTACTTC
NA,TRBJ1-1,TRBV10-3,NA,13,CAISVSGDTEAFF,TGTGCCATCAGTGTCTCGGGAGACACTGAAGCTTTCTTT
NA,TRBJ1-4,TRBV7-6,NA,15,CASSPGHATNEKLFF,TGTGCCAGCAGCCCCGGACATGCAACTAATGAAAAACTGTTTTTT
NA,TRBJ1-2,TRBV4-1,few,14,CASSQVSSNYGYTF,TGCGCCAGCAGCCAAGTTTCCAGTAACTATGGCTACACCTTC
TRBD1,TRBJ2-2,TRBV7-2,many,17,CASSQTPGQGITGELFF,TGTGCCAGCAGCCAAACCCCGGGACAGGGTATTACCGGGGAGCTGTTTTTT
TRBD1,TRBJ1-5,TRBV27,NA,14,CASRNRGRNQPQHF,TGTGCCAGCAGAAACAGGGGGCGAAATCAGCCCCAGCATTTT
NA,TRBJ2-2,TRBV27,NA,14,CASSPRWATGELFF,TGTGCCAGCAGTCCGCGGTGGGCCACCGGGGAGCTGTTTTTT
TRBD1,TRBJ1-1,TRBV10-1,NA,14,CASSMDRGRTEAFF,TGCGCCAGCAGTATGGACAGGGGGCGAACTGAAGCTTTCTTT
NA,TRBJ1-5,TRBV5-5,few,16,CASSPEQDYSNQPQHF,TGTGCCAGCAGCCCGGAACAGGATTATAGCAATCAGCCCCAGCATTTT
TRBD1,TRBJ2-5,TRBV7-2,many,14,CASSFTTGRETQYF,TGTGCCAGCAGCTTTACGACAGGGCGGGAGACCCAGTACTTC
TRBD2,TRBJ2-2,TRBV4-1,NA,18,CASSQEPIAGGNIGELFF,TGCGCCAGCAGCCAAGAGCCTATAGCGGGGGGTAACATCGGGGAGCTGTTTTTT
NA,TRBJ2-1,TRBV5-1,few,15,CASSWRRGLPNEQFF,TGCGCCAGCAGCTGGAGGCGGGGGCTCCCCAATGAGCAGTTCTTC
TRBD1,TRBJ1-1,TRBV12-3/TRBV12-4,few,16,CASSSIAWTGNTEAFF,TGTGCCAGCAGTTCTATTGCCTGGACAGGGAACACTGAAGCTTTCTTT
TRBD2,TRBJ2-7,TRBV12-3/TRBV12-4,many,15,CASRGWRGETYEQYF,TGTGCCAGCAGGGGCTGGCGGGGGGAGACCTACGAGCAGTACTTC
NA,TRBJ1-1,TRBV6-1,many,15,CASSSEGRLNTEAFF,TGTGCCAGCAGTTCCGAAGGGAGATTGAACACTGAAGCTTTCTTT
NA,TRBJ2-3,TRBV5-4,NA,15,CASSLAVSGTDTQYF,TGTGCCAGCAGCTTGGCAGTTAGCGGCACAGATACGCAGTATTTT
NA,TRBJ2-7,TRBV4-1,many,14,CASSQGTGLYEQYF,TGTGCCAGCAGCCAAGGTACGGGTCTTTACGAGCAGTACTTC
NA,TRBJ2-3,TRBV28,few,16,CASSLVQATKTDTQYF,TGTGCCAGCAGTTTGGTCCAGGCGACTAAGACAGATACGCAGTATTTT
NA,TRBJ2-6,TRBV13,NA,14,CASITTGGANVLTF,TGTGCCAGCATAACGACGGGTGGGGCCAACGTCCTGACTTTC
NA,TRBJ1-3,TRBV5-6,NA,15,CASSSASLSGNTIYF,TGTGCCAGCAGCTCGGCGTCGCTCTCTGGAAACACCATATATTTT
NA,TRBJ2-7,TRBV6-2/TRBV6-3,NA,12,CASETGSYEQYF,TGTGCCAGCGAAACAGGGTCCTACGAGCAGTACTTC
NA,TRBJ1-1,TRBV5-4,NA,16,CASSPMGGLLDTEAFF,TGTGCCAGCAGCCCCATGGGGGGTCTTCTGGATACTGAAGCTTTCTTT
NA,TRBJ2-5,TRBV7-2,many,18,CASSLIGGFIGQKETQYF,TGTGCCAGCAGCTTAATCGGTGGATTCATAGGGCAGAAAGAGACCCAGTACTTC
TRBD2,TRBJ2-7,TRBV4-1,NA,15,CASSQVGLASYEQYF,TGCGCCAGCAGCCAGGTGGGACTAGCGTCCTACGAGCAGTACTTC
TRBD2,TRBJ2-5,TRBV6-2/TRBV6-3,NA,15,CASSYLRGGGETQYF,TGTGCCAGCAGTTATCTGCGGGGGGGCGGGGAGACCCAGTACTTC
NA,TRBJ2-5,TRBV12-3/TRBV12-4,NA,17,CASSLSHAGTYEETQYF,TGTGCCAGCAGTTTATCCCACGCCGGGACGTACGAAGAGACCCAGTACTTC
NA,TRBJ2-1,TRBV7-3,many,14,CASSLGGTLNEQFF,TGTGCCAGCAGCTTAGGTGGGACACTCAATGAGCAGTTCTTC
TRBD2,TRBJ2-1,TRBV27,few,14,CASRLAGDNNEQFF,TGTGCCAGCAGGCTAGCGGGGGACAACAATGAGCAGTTCTTC
NA,TRBJ2-1,TRBV12-3/TRBV12-4,few,14,CASSPTSTPGEQFF,TGTGCCAGCAGTCCAACTTCGACTCCCGGTGAGCAGTTCTTC
TRBD1,TRBJ2-2,TRBV5-6,few,15,CASSKTGQNTGELFF,TGTGCCAGCAGCAAGACAGGGCAGAACACCGGGGAGCTGTTTTTT
TRBD1,TRBJ2-1,TRBV9,NA,15,CASSAQGRMENEQFF,TGTGCCAGCAGTGCACAGGGGAGAATGGAGAATGAGCAGTTCTTC
NA,TRBJ1-5,TRBV27,NA,15,CASSLFRGNNQPQHF,TGTGCCAGCAGTTTATTCCGGGGGAACAATCAGCCCCAGCATTTT
NA,TRBJ2-2,TRBV7-7,many,18,CASTLRDTGFANTGELFF,TGTGCTAGCACCCTACGGGACACTGGGTTCGCGAACACCGGGGAGCTGTTTTTT
NA,TRBJ2-3,TRBV12-5,few,15,CASGLGTRSTDTQYF,TGTGCTAGTGGTTTGGGGACAAGAAGCACAGATACGCAGTATTTT
NA,TRBJ2-7,TRBV14,few,14,CASSQVGTPYEQYF,TGTGCCAGCAGCCAAGTCGGGACCCCCTACGAGCAGTACTTC
NA,TRBJ1-1,TRBV19,NA,11,CATARDTEAFF,TGTGCCACAGCCAGGGACACTGAAGCTTTCTTT
NA,TRBJ2-7,TRBV7-6,NA,16,CASSLALGGPAYEQYF,TGTGCCAGCAGCTTAGCGCTCGGGGGACCAGCCTACGAGCAGTACTTC
NA,TRBJ2-6,TRBV6-1,few,18,CASSEEVVRLSGANVLTF,TGTGCCAGCAGTGAAGAAGTGGTCAGGCTCTCTGGGGCCAACGTCCTGACTTTC
NA,TRBJ2-2,TRBV7-6,many,16,CASSPKDGANTGELFF,TGTGCCAGCAGCCCGAAGGACGGCGCGAACACCGGGGAGCTGTTTTTT
TRBD2,TRBJ2-1,TRBV27,NA,16,CASSGLAGVHYNEQFF,TGTGCCAGCTCGGGACTAGCGGGGGTTCACTACAATGAGCAGTTCTTC
TRBD1,TRBJ2-1,TRBV6-4,many,15,CASSDSTGGYNEQFF,TGTGCCAGCAGTGACTCGACAGGGGGCTACAATGAGCAGTTCTTC
NA,TRBJ2-6,TRBV15,few,13,CATLHSGANVLTF,TGTGCAACCCTTCACTCTGGGGCCAACGTCCTGACTTTC
NA,TRBJ2-5,TRBV4-3,NA,14,CASSQEGRPGTQYF,TGCGCCAGCAGCCAAGAGGGCAGACCGGGGACCCAGTACTTC
NA,TRBJ2-5,TRBV20-1,NA,15,CSAPPFDSIQETQYF,TGCAGTGCCCCGCCCTTCGACAGCATCCAAGAGACCCAGTACTTC
NA,TRBJ2-1,TRBV7-2,NA,14,CASSPGAPPNEQFF,TGTGCCAGCAGCCCCGGTGCCCCGCCCAATGAGCAGTTCTTC
NA,TRBJ2-3,TRBV6-1,few,15,CASTLTGASTDTQYF,TGTGCCAGCACCCTCACTGGAGCTAGCACAGATACGCAGTATTTT
NA,TRBJ1-5,TRBV19,once,13,CASTPRGYQPQHF,TGTGCCAGTACCCCAAGGGGTTATCAGCCCCAGCATTTT
NA,TRBJ2-1,TRBV7-9,many,13,CASSPHLGQAGIF,TGTGCCAGCAGCCCACACCTAGGGCAGGCTGGCATCTTC
NA,TRBJ1-5,TRBV27,NA,14,CASSSNPRNQPQHF,TGTGCCAGCAGTTCAAATCCCCGCAATCAGCCCCAGCATTTT
NA,TRBJ2-3,TRBV6-6,NA,15,CASSYLAEGTDTQYF,TGTGCCAGCAGTTACTTAGCGGAAGGCACAGATACGCAGTATTTT